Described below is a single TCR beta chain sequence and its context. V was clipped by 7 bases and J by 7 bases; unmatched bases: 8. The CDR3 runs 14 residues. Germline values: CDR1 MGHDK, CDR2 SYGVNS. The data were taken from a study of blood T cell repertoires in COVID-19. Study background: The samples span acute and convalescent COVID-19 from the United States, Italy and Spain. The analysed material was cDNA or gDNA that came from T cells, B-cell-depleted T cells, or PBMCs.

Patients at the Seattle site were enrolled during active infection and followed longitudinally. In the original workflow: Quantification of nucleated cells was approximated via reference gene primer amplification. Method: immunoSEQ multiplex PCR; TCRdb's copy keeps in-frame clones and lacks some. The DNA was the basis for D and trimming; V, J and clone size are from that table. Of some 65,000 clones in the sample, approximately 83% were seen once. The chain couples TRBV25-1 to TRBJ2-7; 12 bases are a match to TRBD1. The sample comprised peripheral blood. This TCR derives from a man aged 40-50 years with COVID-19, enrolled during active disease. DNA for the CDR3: TGTGCCAGCAAGCCGGGACAGGGGGCGAGGGAGCAGTACTTC. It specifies CASKPGQGAREQYF.